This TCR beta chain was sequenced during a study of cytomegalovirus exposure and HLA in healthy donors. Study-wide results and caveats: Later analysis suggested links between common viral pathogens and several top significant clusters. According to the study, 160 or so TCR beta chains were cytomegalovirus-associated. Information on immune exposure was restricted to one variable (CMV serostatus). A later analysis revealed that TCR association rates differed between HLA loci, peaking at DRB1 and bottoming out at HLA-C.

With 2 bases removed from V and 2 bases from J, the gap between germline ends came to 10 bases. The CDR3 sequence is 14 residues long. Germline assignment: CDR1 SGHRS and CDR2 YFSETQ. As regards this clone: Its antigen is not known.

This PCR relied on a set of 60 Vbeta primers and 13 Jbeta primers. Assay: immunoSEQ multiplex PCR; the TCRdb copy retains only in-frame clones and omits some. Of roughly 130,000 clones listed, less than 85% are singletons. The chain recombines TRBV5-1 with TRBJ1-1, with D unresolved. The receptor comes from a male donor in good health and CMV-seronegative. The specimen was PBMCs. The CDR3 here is CASSFTQLNTEAFF. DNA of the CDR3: TGCGCCAGCAGCTTCACACAGTTAAACACTGAAGCTTTCTTT.